This TCR beta chain was observed in a study of cytomegalovirus exposure and HLA in healthy donors. Germline V gives CDR1 SQVTM, CDR2 ANQGSEA. The CDR3 loop spans 14 amino acids. Unmatched junction bases numbered 8, after V lost 3 bases and J lost 5 bases. A multiplex PCR was run with 60 Vbeta primers and 13 Jbeta primers. Libraries were prepared by immunoSEQ multiplex PCR; TCRdb keeps only in-frame clonotypes and omits some of them. The sample carries approximately 190,000 clones, over 65% recorded once. This clone has a handful of counts. The sequence came from a woman aged 25 to 39 in good health and CMV-seronegative. The rearrangement joins TRBV29-1 to TRBJ2-5; 8 positions match TRBD2. Sequencing input: PBMCs. The CDR3 protein is CSVDYSGTGETQYF. CDR3 coding DNA: TGCAGCGTTGACTATAGCGGGACTGGTGAGACCCAGTACTTC.